This T cell receptor (beta chain) derives from a study of blood T cell repertoires in COVID-19. Germline assignment: CDR1 MNHEY and CDR2 SVGAGI. Trimming removed 6 bases at V and 13 bases at J, with 18 bases between. The CDR3 has 13 residues. Measured with immunoSEQ multiplex PCR; TCRdb has only the in-frame clones, and not every one. The repertoire holds fewer than 250,000 clones, with around 81% as singletons. The source of this sequence is a woman aged 55-69 years with active or convalescent COVID-19. The genes are TRBV6-5 and TRBJ2-2; the D gene is possibly TRBD1 (6 bases). The specimen was peripheral blood. CDR3 region: CASRRRGESRLFF. The CDR3, as DNA: TGTGCCAGCAGGCGCAGGGGAGAAAGTCGGCTGTTTTTT.